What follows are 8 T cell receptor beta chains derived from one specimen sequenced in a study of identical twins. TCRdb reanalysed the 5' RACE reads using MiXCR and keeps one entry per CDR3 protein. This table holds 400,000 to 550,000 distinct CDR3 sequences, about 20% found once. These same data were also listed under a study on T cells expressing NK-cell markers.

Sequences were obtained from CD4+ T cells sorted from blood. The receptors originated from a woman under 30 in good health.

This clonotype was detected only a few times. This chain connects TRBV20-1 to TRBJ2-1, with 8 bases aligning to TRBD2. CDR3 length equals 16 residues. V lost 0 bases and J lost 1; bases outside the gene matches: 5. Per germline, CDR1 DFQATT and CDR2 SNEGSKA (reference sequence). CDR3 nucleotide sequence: TGCAGTGCTAGAGATAGGGTAGCGGGGTCCTACAATGAGCAGTTCTTC. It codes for CSARDRVAGSYNEQFF.

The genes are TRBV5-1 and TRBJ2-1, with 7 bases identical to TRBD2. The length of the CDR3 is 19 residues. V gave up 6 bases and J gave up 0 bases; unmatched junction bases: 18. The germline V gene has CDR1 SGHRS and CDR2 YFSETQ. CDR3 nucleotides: TGCGCCAGCACCCGGGGACTATCGGGAACAGCACTCTCCTACAATGAGCAGTTCTTC. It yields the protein CASTRGLSGTALSYNEQFF.

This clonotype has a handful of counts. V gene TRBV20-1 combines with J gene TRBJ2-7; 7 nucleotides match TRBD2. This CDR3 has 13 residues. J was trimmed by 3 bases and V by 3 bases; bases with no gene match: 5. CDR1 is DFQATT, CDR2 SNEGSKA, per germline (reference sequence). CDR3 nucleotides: TGCAGTGCTAGGCCCCAGCGGGGCTACGAGCAGTACTTC. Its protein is CSARPQRGYEQYF.

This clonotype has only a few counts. The CDR3 region has the DNA TGTGCCAGCAGTGGCCAAGGTGGGACCCAGTACTTC. This codes for CASSGQGGTQYF. The chain recombines TRBV12-3 or TRBV12-4 with TRBJ2-5; D unresolved. The CDR3 has 12 amino acids. V was pared by 5 bases and J by 7 bases, with 11 bases between.

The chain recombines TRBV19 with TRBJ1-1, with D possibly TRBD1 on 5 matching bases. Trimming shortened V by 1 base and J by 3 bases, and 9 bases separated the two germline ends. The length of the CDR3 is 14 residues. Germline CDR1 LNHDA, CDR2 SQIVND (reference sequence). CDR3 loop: CASSIAVRDTEAFF. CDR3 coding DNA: TGTGCCAGTAGTATAGCGGTCAGGGACACTGAAGCTTTCTTT.

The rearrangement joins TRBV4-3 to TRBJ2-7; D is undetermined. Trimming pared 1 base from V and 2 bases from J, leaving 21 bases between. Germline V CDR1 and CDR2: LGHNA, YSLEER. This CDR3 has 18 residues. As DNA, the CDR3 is TGCGCCAGCAGCCAAGCATTTTCGTTAGGCAGTCGAACCTACGAGCAGTACTTC. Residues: CASSQAFSLGSRTYEQYF.

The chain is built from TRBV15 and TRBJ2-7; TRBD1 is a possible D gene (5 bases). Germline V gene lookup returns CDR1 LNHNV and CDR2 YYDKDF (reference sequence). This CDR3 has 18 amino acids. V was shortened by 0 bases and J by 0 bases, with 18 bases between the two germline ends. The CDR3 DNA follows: TGTGCCACCAGCAGAGATGTTGGGGCAGGCTTTCACTCCTACGAGCAGTACTTC. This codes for CATSRDVGAGFHSYEQYF.

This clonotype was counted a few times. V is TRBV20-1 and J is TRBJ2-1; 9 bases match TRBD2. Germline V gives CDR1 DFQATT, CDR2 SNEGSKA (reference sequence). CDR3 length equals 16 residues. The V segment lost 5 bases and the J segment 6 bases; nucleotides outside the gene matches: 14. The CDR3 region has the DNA TGCAGTGCTGTCCCCTACCCGCTAGCGGGGATCAATGAGCAGTTCTTC. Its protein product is CSAVPYPLAGINEQFF.